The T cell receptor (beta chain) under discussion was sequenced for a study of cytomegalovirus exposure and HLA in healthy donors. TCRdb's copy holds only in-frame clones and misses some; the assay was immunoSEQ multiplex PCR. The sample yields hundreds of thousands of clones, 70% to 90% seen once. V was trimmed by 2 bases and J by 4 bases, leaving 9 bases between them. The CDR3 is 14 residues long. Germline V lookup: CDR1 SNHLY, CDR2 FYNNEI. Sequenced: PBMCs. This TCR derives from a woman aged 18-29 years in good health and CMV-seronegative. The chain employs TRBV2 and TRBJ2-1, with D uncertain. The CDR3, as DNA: TGTGCCAGCAGTGAATCATACGGATACAATGAGCAGTTCTTC. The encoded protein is CASSESYGYNEQFF.